The sequence of this T cell receptor beta chain was determined in a study of cytomegalovirus exposure and HLA in healthy donors. This clone was counted only a few times. In the PCR, 60 Vbeta and 13 Jbeta primers were used. The table came from immunoSEQ multiplex PCR; TCRdb's copy has only in-frame clones and leaves some out. The sample yields 110,000 or so clones, 70% to 80% seen once. Trimming removed 2 bases from V and 4 bases from J, with 10 bases in between. The CDR3 covers 14 residues. Per germline, CDR1 MNHEY and CDR2 SVGAGI. The origin of this receptor is a woman younger than 45 in good health and CMV-seropositive. The chain combines TRBV6-5 with TRBJ2-3; D is unresolved. The sample taken for sequencing was PBMCs. DNA for the CDR3: TGTGCCAGCAGTTACACGGAGTCCGCAGATACGCAGTATTTT. Translating gives CASSYTESADTQYF.